A single sample gave rise to the 26 T cell receptor beta chains below, sequenced in a study of blood T cell repertoires in COVID-19. Some clones are missing from TCRdb's copy, which holds only in-frame ones; the method was immunoSEQ multiplex PCR. The data show 86,000 or so clones, with roughly 89% seen just once and about 2% held by the top ten. Sequencing input: peripheral blood. The receptors were gathered from a woman in her fifties or sixties in a cohort sampled during active COVID-19.

The rearrangement joins TRBV6-5 to TRBJ2-3; 11 nucleotides match TRBD2. Unmatched junction bases numbered 9, after V lost 10 bases and J lost 9 bases. CDR3 length: 13 residues. Germline V CDR1 and CDR2: MNHEY, SVGAGI. The DNA of the CDR3 is TGTGCCACCTTAGGACTAGCGGGTTGGACGCAGTATTTT. Translation gives CATLGLAGWTQYF.

The rearrangement links TRBV10-3 to TRBJ2-7, with D perhaps TRBD1 (6 bases). The V end lost 3 bases, the J end lost 7 bases, and 13 bases lay between the germline ends. CDR1 is ENHRY and CDR2 is SYGVKD in the germline V gene. The CDR3 contains 13 residues. The CDR3 loop is CAISDRGTDEQYF. CDR3 bases: TGTGCCATCAGTGACAGGGGCACCGATGAGCAGTACTTC.

The chain links TRBV5-5 to TRBJ1-2; D uncertain. The CDR3 has 15 amino acids. Germline V gene data show CDR1 as SGHKS and CDR2 as YYEKEE (reference sequence). The ends were cut back, 1 base at V and 7 bases at J, with 17 bases in the middle. CDR3 bases: TGTGCCAGCAGCTTGTTGATATTTGGCTCGGGTGGCTACACCTTC. It encodes CASSLLIFGSGGYTF.

The CDR3 region has the DNA TGTGCCAGCCCTGAGCGAGGGGGCGGATTGGACACTGAAGCTTTCTTT. Protein: CASPERGGGLDTEAFF. The chain uses TRBV25-1 and TRBJ1-1, with 7 bases matching TRBD1. V gave up 8 bases and J gave up 3 bases; unmatched junction bases: 15. CDR3 length equals 16 residues. Germline CDR1 and CDR2: MGHDK and SYGVNS.

The rearrangement uses TRBV15 and TRBJ1-2, with D possibly TRBD1 on 5 matching bases. Trimming shortened V by 0 bases and J by 8 bases, and 34 bases separated the two germline ends. Per the germline V gene, CDR1 is LNHNV and CDR2 is YYDKDF (reference sequence). The CDR3 is 21 residues long. The CDR3 spells CATSRDGGRATAGPAWSGYTF. CDR3 nucleotide sequence: TGTGCCACCAGCAGAGACGGGGGGAGGGCAACAGCGGGACCTGCTTGGAGCGGCTACACCTTC.

The gene calls are TRBV5-1 and TRBJ2-1; TRBD2 is a possible D gene (6 bases). CDR1 is SGHRS and CDR2 is YFSETQ in the germline V gene. CDR3 length equals 14 residues. V dropped 3 bases and J dropped 7 bases, with 14 bases sitting between them. CDR3 in amino acids: CASSSGGPGNEQFF. CDR3 nucleotides: TGCGCCAGCAGCTCCGGAGGGCCGGGGAATGAGCAGTTCTTC.

The genes are TRBV12-3 or TRBV12-4 and TRBJ1-2; no clear D gene. This CDR3 is built from 12 residues. Trimming took off 5 bases at V and 2 bases at J, with 6 bases between the two ends. The CDR3 DNA reads as TGTGCCAGCAGTGCGGGGAACTATGGCTACACCTTC. Its translation: CASSAGNYGYTF.

This clone came up a few times. This chain connects TRBV11-2 to TRBJ1-6; possibly TRBD1 for D (6 bases). The CDR3 loop spans 15 amino acids. V shed 0 bases and J shed 6 bases, with 9 bases lying between them. The germline V gene has CDR1 SGHAT and CDR2 FQNNGV. CDR3 bases: TGTGCCAGCAGCTTAGATGCGGGGGCTAATTCACCCCTCCACTTT. Translation: CASSLDAGANSPLHF.

The rearrangement joins TRBV7-8 to TRBJ1-4; tentatively, D is TRBD1 (6 bases). CDR1 SGHVS and CDR2 FQNEAQ come from the germline V gene. Trimming removed 5 bases at V and 0 bases at J, with 13 bases between. This CDR3 spans 16 amino acids. The CDR3 DNA reads TGTGCCAGCAGCATCAAAAACAGGGCAACTAATGAAAAACTGTTTTTT. Translating gives CASSIKNRATNEKLFF.

The chain employs TRBV24-1 and TRBJ2-2; D is perhaps TRBD1 (6 bases). V lost 4 bases to trimming and J lost 0 bases, with 26 bases between them. The CDR3 contains 21 residues. Germline V gives CDR1 KGHDR, CDR2 SFDVKD. In DNA form, the CDR3 reads TGTGCCACCAGTGACCACAAGTTTGGTGGTGGACAGATCGCGAACACCGGGGAGCTGTTTTTT. It translates to CATSDHKFGGGQIANTGELFF.

V usage is TRBV2 and J usage is TRBJ1-5; D not certain. V was shortened by 6 bases and J by 5 bases, with 11 bases between the two germline ends. The CDR3 length is 13 residues. Per germline, CDR1 SNHLY and CDR2 FYNNEI. The CDR3 here is CASRLRGDQPQHF. In nucleotides, the CDR3 is TGTGCCAGCAGGTTGAGAGGAGATCAGCCCCAGCATTTT.

This chain uses TRBV20-1 with TRBJ1-1, with unresolved D. V was clipped by 3 bases and J by 10 bases, with 12 bases between them. Germline V gives CDR1 DFQATT, CDR2 SNEGSKA (reference sequence). The CDR3 runs to 11 residues. This CDR3 is CSARSRRVAFF. DNA of the CDR3: TGCAGTGCTAGGTCCCGGAGGGTAGCTTTCTTT.

V gene TRBV4-1 combines with J gene TRBJ2-7; D remains ambiguous. The CDR3 spans 15 residues. V shed 0 bases and J shed 2 bases, with 11 bases lying between them. Germline CDR1 MGHRA, CDR2 YSYEKL. CDR3 residues: CASSQDRWAPYEQYF. The CDR3 DNA reads as TGCGCCAGCAGCCAAGATCGGTGGGCACCCTACGAGCAGTACTTC.

This chain links TRBV6-6 with TRBJ2-7; D is possibly TRBD1 (5 bases). Trimming took off 6 bases at V and 1 base at J, with 7 bases between the two ends. Germline CDR1 and CDR2: MNHNY and SVGAGI (reference sequence). The CDR3 runs 12 residues. As DNA, the CDR3 is TGTGCCAGCAGAGGGGATTCCTACGAGCAGTACTTC. This codes for CASRGDSYEQYF.

The CDR3 spells CASSPSWATNEKLFF. DNA for the CDR3: TGTGCCAGCAGCCCTAGTTGGGCAACTAATGAAAAACTGTTTTTT. The chain is built from TRBV7-2 and TRBJ1-4; D not certain. Germline V gene sequence: CDR1 SGHTA, CDR2 FQGNSA. Trimming left V 5 bases short and J 0 bases short, with 10 bases between. There are 15 residues in the CDR3.

CDR3 bases: TGTGCCAGCAGCTTGGTAGGACAGAGAGAAGCTTTCTTT. As protein: CASSLVGQREAFF. V usage is TRBV5-4 and J usage is TRBJ1-1; D possibly corresponds to TRBD1 (6 bases). V was clipped by 0 bases and J by 8 bases, with 11 bases between them. The CDR3 sequence is 13 residues long. Per germline, CDR1 SGHNT and CDR2 YYREEE (reference sequence).

The chain employs TRBV10-3 and TRBJ2-7; TRBD1 aligns across 7 bases. The germline V gene has CDR1 ENHRY and CDR2 SYGVKD. V dropped 6 bases and J dropped 3; count of bases not matched to a gene: 14. The CDR3 is 16 amino acids. As DNA, the CDR3 is TGTGCCATCAGCCAAAGGGTCGAGGGACAGCACTACGAGCAGTACTTC. Translating it yields CAISQRVEGQHYEQYF.

The CDR3 sequence is CASSHDRAGYGYTF. Written as DNA, the CDR3 is TGTGCCAGCAGCCACGACAGGGCCGGGTATGGCTACACCTTC. This rearrangement joins TRBV3-1 (or the pseudogene TRBV3-2) to TRBJ1-2; 7 nucleotides line up with TRBD1. The V gene end was trimmed by 3 bases and the J gene end by 5 bases; junction bases not matched to a gene: 6. The CDR3 sequence is 14 residues long. Germline CDR1 LGHDT, CDR2 YNNKEL (reference sequence).

This chain's CDR3 is CASSPLTTGYYGYTF. The DNA for the CDR3 is TGCGCCAGCAGCCCCCTCACGACAGGTTACTATGGCTACACCTTC. This rearrangement joins TRBV4-1 to TRBJ1-2, with D possibly matching TRBD1 (6 bases). This CDR3 has 15 residues. Between the trimmed V and J ends, which lost 4 bases and 3 bases, there was a span of 15 bases. The germline V gene has CDR1 MGHRA and CDR2 YSYEKL.

This chain connects TRBV28 to TRBJ2-5; 10 nucleotides match TRBD2. Germline trimming cut 5 bases from V and 5 bases from J; bases unmatched to any gene: 5. The CDR3 is 14 amino acids. Per the germline V gene, CDR1 is MDHEN and CDR2 is SYDVKM. The CDR3 DNA reads TGTGCCAGCAGTCTAGCGGGAGTACATGAGACCCAGTACTTC. Its protein is CASSLAGVHETQYF.

The chain recombines TRBV27 with TRBJ2-5, with 8 nucleotides matching TRBD2. J gave up 1 base and V 5 bases, and 9 bases lay outside the gene matches. The CDR3 consists of 16 residues. Germline-derived CDR1 and CDR2 are MNHEY and SMNVEV (reference sequence). CDR3 sequence: CASSPRNSGVQETQYF. CDR3 nucleotides: TGTGCCAGCAGTCCTCGGAATAGCGGGGTCCAAGAGACCCAGTACTTC.

V is TRBV3-1 (or the pseudogene TRBV3-2) and J is TRBJ1-1, with 8 bases fitting TRBD1. The V and J ends lost 2 bases and 11 bases, in that order; junction bases with no gene match: 13. Germline CDR1 is LGHDT and CDR2 is YNNKEL (reference sequence). The CDR3 spans 15 residues. The DNA for the CDR3 is TGTGCCAGCAGCCAACGGACAGGGTTCGGGGTTTCGGCTTTCTTT. Residues: CASSQRTGFGVSAFF.

This sequence joins TRBV18 and TRBJ1-4; TRBD1 matches 9 bases. This CDR3 spans 16 amino acids. The V and J ends lost 4 bases and 7 bases, in that order; junction bases with no gene match: 10. CDR1 KGHSH and CDR2 LQKENI come from the germline V gene. CDR3 in amino acids: CASSLWEDRGVEKLFF. The DNA of the CDR3 is TGTGCCAGCTCACTGTGGGAGGACAGGGGAGTTGAAAAACTGTTTTTT. Combining the CDR3 with reference TRBV18 and TRBJ1-4 gives the whole variable domain NAGVMQNPRHLVRRRGQEARLRCSPMKGHSHVYWYRQLPEEGLKFMVYLQKENIIDESGMPKERFSAEFPKEGPSILRIQQVVRGDSAAYFCASSLWEDRGVEKLFFGSGTQLSVL.

To note about this clone: One end of the junction varies from germline; a read error may be responsible. The chain combines TRBV6-1 with TRBJ1-6; D unresolved. The CDR3 loop spans 15 amino acids. Per the germline V gene, CDR1 is MNHNS and CDR2 is SASEGT. The CDR3 protein is CASREDSSYNSPLHF. The CDR3 DNA reads TGTGCCAGCAGGGAAGATAGCTCCTATAATTCACCCCTCCACTTT.

V gene TRBV6-2 or TRBV6-3 combines with J gene TRBJ2-5; 7 bases match TRBD1. This CDR3 region has 15 residues. Germline V gene sequence: CDR1 MNHEY, CDR2 SVGEGT. After removal of 0 bases from V and 5 bases from J, the junction contained 6 bases not matched to a gene. The CDR3 DNA sequence: TGTGCCAGCAGTTACTCGACAGGGTCGGTCGAGACCCAGTACTTC. This gives the protein CASSYSTGSVETQYF.

The chain employs TRBV27 and TRBJ2-1; TRBD1 agrees at 7 bases. Germline V gene lookup returns CDR1 MNHEY and CDR2 SMNVEV (reference sequence). V shed 7 bases, J shed 6 bases, and the junction held 12 bases outside the gene matches. The CDR3 spans 15 residues. This CDR3 is CASNFGTASSNEQFF. The CDR3 coding sequence is TGTGCCAGCAACTTCGGGACAGCTAGCTCCAATGAGCAGTTCTTC.